The 27 T cell receptor beta chains below come from one sample, sequenced in a study of early stage breast cancer tumors. Sequencing was performed with immunoSEQ multiplex PCR; in TCRdb, only in-frame clones are kept and a portion is missing. The sample consists of about 30,000 clones, 65% to 75% of them appearing once. The sequencing sample was made of blood. The receptors shown here come from a person between 45 and 65 years old with breast cancer.

The chain carries TRBV6-6 and TRBJ2-7; 8 nucleotides agree with TRBD2. The CDR3 is made up of 16 amino acids. The junction had 12 bases not matched to a gene; V was cut back by 3 bases and J by 5 bases. CDR1 is MNHNY, CDR2 SVGAGI, per germline (reference sequence). CDR3 sequence (DNA): TGTGCCAGCAGTTATAAAGGCGGGAGGAAGGGTAACGAGCAGTACTTC. Translated, it gives CASSYKGGRKGNEQYF.

The rearrangement joins TRBV5-5 to TRBJ1-5, with TRBD1 as a possible D gene (5 bases). The CDR3 is 15 residues long. V was shortened by 4 bases and J by 5 bases, with 16 bases between the two germline ends. Germline CDR1 and CDR2: SGHKS and YYEKEE (reference sequence). CDR3 in amino acids: CASSPRDSLYQPQHF. The CDR3 region has the DNA TGTGCCAGCAGCCCCCGGGACTCCCTTTATCAGCCCCAGCATTTT.

This clone was counted between two and nine times. The chain couples TRBV7-9 to TRBJ2-1; either TRBD1 or TRBD2 may supply D (5 bases each). This CDR3 spans 15 amino acids. V was trimmed by 5 bases and J by 4 bases, leaving 15 bases between them. CDR1 is SEHNR, CDR2 FQNEAQ, per germline (reference sequence). Here the CDR3 DNA reads TGTGCCAGCAGCAAAGCCGGGACCGCGTACAATGAGCAGTTCTTC. Its translation: CASSKAGTAYNEQFF.

Here the CDR3 DNA reads TGTGCCAGCAGCTCCCCCGGGACTAGCGGGAGGGCCCCAGATACGCAGTATTTT. This gives the protein CASSSPGTSGRAPDTQYF. The genes are TRBV7-2 and TRBJ2-3, with 16 bases aligning to TRBD2. The V gene end was trimmed by 4 bases and the J gene end by 4 bases; junction bases not matched to a gene: 8. The CDR3 length is 18 residues. Germline assignment: CDR1 SGHTA and CDR2 FQGNSA.

DNA of the CDR3: TGTGCCAGCCCCCCAAAGGGCGGGAAGTCCTACGAGCAGTACTTC. Protein sequence: CASPPKGGKSYEQYF. The gene calls are TRBV19 and TRBJ2-7; TRBD2 might be the D (6 bases). CDR1 is LNHDA, CDR2 SQIVND, per germline (reference sequence). There are 15 residues in the CDR3. Trimming took 9 bases from V and 1 from J, leaving 19 bases between them.

CDR3 loop: CAWSRAAGNTIYF. The CDR3 bases are TGTGCCTGGAGTCGGGCTGCTGGAAACACCATATATTTT. The rearrangement uses TRBV30 and TRBJ1-3; D unclear. CDR1 and CDR2 (germline): GTSNPN, SVGIG (reference sequence). Trimming took 2 bases from V and 2 from J, leaving 7 bases between them. The CDR3 is 13 residues long.

The chain recombines TRBV7-9 with TRBJ2-3; 7 positions match TRBD1. J gave up 6 bases and V 5 bases, and 5 bases lay outside the gene matches. Germline-derived CDR1 and CDR2 are SEHNR and FQNEAQ (reference sequence). The CDR3 totals 13 residues. DNA of the CDR3: TGTGCCAGCAGCCCAAGGGGGCCTGATACGCAGTATTTT. Translated, it gives CASSPRGPDTQYF.

The V gene is TRBV28, the J gene TRBJ1-5; 8 bases line up with TRBD1. CDR3 length: 16 residues. The ends lost 3 bases at V and 4 bases at J; junction bases unmatched: 8. In germline, CDR1 is MDHEN, CDR2 SYDVKM. CDR3 sequence reads: CASSLGRGLTNQPQHF. The CDR3 DNA sequence: TGTGCCAGCAGTTTGGGCAGGGGGCTGACTAATCAGCCCCAGCATTTT.

The gene calls are TRBV23-1 and TRBJ2-7; 9 bases are shared with TRBD2. TRBV23-1 is flagged as an ORF with uncertain function. The CDR3 contains 15 residues. J gave up 0 bases and V 7 bases, and 7 bases lay outside the gene matches. CDR3 bases: TGCGCCAGCACATCGAGCGGGGGGAGCTCCTACGAGCAGTACTTC. It specifies CASTSSGGSSYEQYF.

The gene calls are TRBV2 and TRBJ1-2; D is uncertain. V was trimmed by 3 bases and J by 3 bases, leaving 8 bases between them. Germline-derived CDR1 and CDR2 are SNHLY and FYNNEI. The CDR3 has 13 amino acids. CDR3 loop: CASSEASYYGYTF. CDR3 nucleotides: TGTGCCAGCAGTGAGGCCAGCTACTATGGCTACACCTTC.

The chain carries TRBV5-1 and TRBJ2-2; D might be TRBD1 or TRBD2, each matching 6 bases. CDR3 length: 15 amino acids. The V end was cut by 4 bases, the J end by 3 bases, with 13 bases between. Germline CDR1 is SGHRS and CDR2 is YFSETQ. The CDR3 DNA reads as TGCGCCAGCAGCGCACAGGGAGGTTACACCGGGGAGCTGTTTTTT. It is translated as CASSAQGGYTGELFF.

The V gene is TRBV6-1, the J gene TRBJ1-2, with 7 bases aligning to TRBD1. The V gene's germline CDR1 is MNHNS and CDR2 SASEGT. The CDR3 is 14 residues long. V lost 1 base, J lost 4 bases, and 3 bases stayed unmatched. In DNA form, the CDR3 reads TGTGCCAGCAGTGAAGGAGGGGGCAGCTATGGCTACACCTTC. Amino acid sequence: CASSEGGGSYGYTF.

V and J are TRBV5-5 and TRBJ1-1, with D perhaps matching TRBD1 (6 bases). The V gene lost 4 bases and the J gene lost 0 bases, with 16 bases spanning the gap. CDR3 length equals 16 residues. Germline lookup yields CDR1 SGHKS and CDR2 YYEKEE (reference sequence). The CDR3 DNA is TGTGCCAGCAGCCTCTGGGGACACACACTGAACACTGAAGCTTTCTTT. It specifies CASSLWGHTLNTEAFF.

The gene calls are TRBV19 and TRBJ2-2; TRBD2 matches at 8 bases. The V segment lost 5 bases and the J segment 5 bases; nucleotides outside the gene matches: 7. The CDR3 has 15 amino acids. Germline values: CDR1 LNHDA, CDR2 SQIVND (reference sequence). The CDR3 DNA follows: TGTGCCAGTAGTCCCGGGACTAGGGGGACCGGGGAGCTGTTTTTT. Translating it yields CASSPGTRGTGELFF.

The chain links TRBV7-9 to TRBJ2-1, with D unclear. This CDR3 has 13 amino acids. The V and J ends lost 1 base and 5 bases respectively, with 6 bases between them. From germline, CDR1 is SEHNR and CDR2 FQNEAQ (reference sequence). CDR3 in amino acids: CASSLVLDNEQFF. Here the CDR3 DNA reads TGTGCCAGCAGCTTAGTGTTGGACAATGAGCAGTTCTTC.

V gene TRBV11-2 combines with J gene TRBJ2-7, with D possibly called TRBD1 or TRBD2 (5 bases each). The CDR3 length is 13 residues. The V gene lost 1 base and the J gene lost 3 bases, with 7 bases spanning the gap. Germline V gene data show CDR1 as SGHAT and CDR2 as FQNNGV. In DNA form, the CDR3 reads TGTGCCAGCAGCTTAGGTGGGGGCTACGAGCAGTACTTC. It encodes CASSLGGGYEQYF. Complete variable domain (other parts from reference TRBV11-2 and TRBJ2-7): EAGVAQSPRYKIIEKRQSVAFWCNPISGHATLYWYQQILGQGPKLLIQFQNNGVVDDSQLPKDRFSAERLKGVDSTLKIQPAKLEDSAVYLCASSLGGGYEQYFGPGTRLTVT.

The chain employs TRBV18 and TRBJ1-1; D unclear. V lost 5 bases to trimming and J lost 5 bases, with 18 bases between them. Per the germline V gene, CDR1 is KGHSH and CDR2 is LQKENI. This CDR3 is 15 amino acids long. This CDR3 is CASSGTVHLRTEAFF. In DNA form, the CDR3 reads TGTGCCAGCTCAGGAACAGTCCACTTGAGGACTGAAGCTTTCTTT.

Ten or more counts support this clone. This chain links TRBV10-1 with TRBJ2-3; 10 bases are a match to TRBD2. Germline CDR1 reads WNHNN; CDR2 reads SYGVQD (reference sequence). The CDR3 covers 17 residues. Trimming cost V 3 bases and J 3 bases; bases outside gene matches: 9. CDR3 in DNA: TGCGCCAGCAGTGAAATTGCTAGCGGGAGATCGACAGATACGCAGTATTTT. The encoded protein is CASSEIASGRSTDTQYF.

This clone was picked up a small number of times. The chain employs TRBV2 and TRBJ1-1; D is perhaps TRBD1 (6 bases). The germline V gene has CDR1 SNHLY and CDR2 FYNNEI. The CDR3 is made up of 13 amino acids. V was trimmed by 3 bases and J by 10 bases, leaving 15 bases between them. CDR3 sequence (DNA): TGTGCCAGCAGTGAGGAAATGCAGGGGCGAGCTTTCTTT. This translates into CASSEEMQGRAFF. The full variable domain, in which reference TRBV2 and TRBJ1-1 provide the parts outside the CDR3, is EPEVTQTPSHQVTQMGQEVILRCVPISNHLYFYWYRQILGQKVEFLVSFYNNEISEKSEIFDDQFSVERPDGSNFTLKIRSTKLEDSAMYFCASSEEMQGRAFFGQGTRLTVV.

The chain recombines TRBV6-1 with TRBJ1-4, with D uncertain. Trimming left V 7 bases short and J 4 bases short, with 7 bases between. The germline gives CDR1 MNHNS, CDR2 SASEGT. The CDR3 covers 12 residues. The CDR3: CASKGINEKLFF. The DNA for the CDR3 is TGTGCCAGCAAAGGGATTAATGAAAAACTGTTTTTT.

This chain links TRBV2 with TRBJ1-3; D is uncertain. Germline loops: CDR1 SNHLY, CDR2 FYNNEI. V was shortened by 3 bases and J by 3 bases, with 6 bases between the two germline ends. This CDR3 is built from 13 residues. The CDR3 region is CASSDNVGNTIYF. The CDR3 bases are TGTGCCAGCAGTGATAACGTTGGAAACACCATATATTTT.

J is TRBJ1-1 and V is TRBV5-4; tentatively, D is TRBD1 (5 bases). This CDR3 region has 12 residues. Germline V lookup: CDR1 SGHNT, CDR2 YYREEE (reference sequence). V was pared by 2 bases and J by 5 bases, with 7 bases between. DNA for the CDR3: TGTGCCAGCAGCTTTGGGGGAACTGAAGCTTTCTTT. Its translation: CASSFGGTEAFF.

The J gene is TRBJ1-1, the V gene TRBV11-2, with D unclear. Trimming took off 1 base at V and 4 bases at J, with 7 bases between the two ends. Germline V lookup: CDR1 SGHAT, CDR2 FQNNGV. This CDR3 is 13 amino acids long. CDR3 protein: CASSLGQGTEAFF. CDR3 nucleotide sequence: TGTGCCAGCAGCTTAGGACAAGGCACTGAAGCTTTCTTT.

The chain combines TRBV4-3 with TRBJ1-2, with 7 nucleotides matching TRBD1. This CDR3 comprises 14 residues. V gave up 0 bases and J gave up 4 bases; unmatched junction bases: 2. The V gene's germline CDR1 is LGHNA and CDR2 YSLEER. CDR3 sequence: CASSQDRTGYGYTF. CDR3 coding DNA: TGCGCCAGCAGCCAAGATAGGACAGGCTATGGCTACACCTTC.

The V call is TRBV19, the J call TRBJ2-7; TRBD2 matches 8 bases. Germline V gene lookup returns CDR1 LNHDA and CDR2 SQIVND (reference sequence). The CDR3 is 14 residues long. V lost 4 bases and J lost 2; bases outside the gene matches: 4. The chain's CDR3 is CASSNPAGAYEQYF. The CDR3 DNA reads as TGTGCCAGTAGTAACCCAGCGGGAGCCTACGAGCAGTACTTC.

CDR3 nucleotide sequence: TGTGCCAGCAGCTCCGGGACTGAGGCTTTGGGGGAGCAGTTCTTC. It yields the protein CASSSGTEALGEQFF. The genes are TRBV9 and TRBJ2-1; weak D call: TRBD2 (6 bases). CDR1 and CDR2 (germline): SGDLS, YYNGEE. V was shortened by 4 bases and J by 10 bases, with 21 bases between the two germline ends. This CDR3 contains 15 residues.

This clone was observed a handful of times. The chain employs TRBV7-9 and TRBJ2-1, with 8 bases fitting TRBD2. The CDR3 has 16 amino acids. The V segment lost 5 bases and the J segment 0 bases; nucleotides outside the gene matches: 6. Germline-derived CDR1 and CDR2 are SEHNR and FQNEAQ (reference sequence). CDR3 DNA: TGTGCCAGCAGCCCCCCGGGGGGGAGCTCCTACAATGAGCAGTTCTTC. It codes for CASSPPGGSSYNEQFF. The full variable domain, in which reference TRBV7-9 and TRBJ2-1 provide the parts outside the CDR3, is DTGVSQNPRHKITKRGQNVTFRCDPISEHNRLYWYRQTLGQGPEFLTYFQNEAQLEKSRLLSDRFSAERPKGSFSTLEIQRTEQGDSAMYLCASSPPGGSSYNEQFFGPGTRLTVL.